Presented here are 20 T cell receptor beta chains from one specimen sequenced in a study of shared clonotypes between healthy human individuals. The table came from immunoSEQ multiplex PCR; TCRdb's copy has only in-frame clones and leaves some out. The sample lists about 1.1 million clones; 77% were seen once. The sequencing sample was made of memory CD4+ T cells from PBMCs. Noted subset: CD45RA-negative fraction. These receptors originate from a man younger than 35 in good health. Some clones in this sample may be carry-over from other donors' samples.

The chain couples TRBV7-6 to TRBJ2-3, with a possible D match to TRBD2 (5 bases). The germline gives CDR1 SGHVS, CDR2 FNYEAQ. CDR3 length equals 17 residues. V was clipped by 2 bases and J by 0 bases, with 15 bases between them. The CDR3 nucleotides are TGTGCCAGCAGCTTACTAGACTACCAAACTAGCACAGATACGCAGTATTTT. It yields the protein CASSLLDYQTSTDTQYF.

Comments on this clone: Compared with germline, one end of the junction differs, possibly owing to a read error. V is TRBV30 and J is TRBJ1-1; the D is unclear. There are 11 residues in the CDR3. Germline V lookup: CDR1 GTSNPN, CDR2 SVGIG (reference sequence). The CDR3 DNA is TGTGTCTGGAGTGACTACGGGGAAGCTTTCTTT. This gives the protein CVWSDYGEAFF. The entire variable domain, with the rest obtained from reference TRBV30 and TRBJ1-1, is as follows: SQTIHQWPATLVQPVGSPLSLECTVEGTSNPNLYWYRQAAGRGLQLLFYSVGIGQISSEVPQNLSASRPQDRQFILSSKKLLLSDSGFYLCVWSDYGEAFFGQGTRLTVV.

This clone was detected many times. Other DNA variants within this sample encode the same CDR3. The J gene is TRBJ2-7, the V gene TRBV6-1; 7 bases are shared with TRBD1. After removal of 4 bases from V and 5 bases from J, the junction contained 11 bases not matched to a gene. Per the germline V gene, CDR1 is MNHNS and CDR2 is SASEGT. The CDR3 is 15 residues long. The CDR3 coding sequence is TGTGCCAGCAGTGTCACAGGGGAAGGACCTAACGAGCAGTACTTC. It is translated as CASSVTGEGPNEQYF.

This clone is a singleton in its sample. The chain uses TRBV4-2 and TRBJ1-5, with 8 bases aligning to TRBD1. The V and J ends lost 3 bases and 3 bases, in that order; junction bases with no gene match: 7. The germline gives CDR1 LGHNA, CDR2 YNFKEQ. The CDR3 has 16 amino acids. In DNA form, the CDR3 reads TGTGCCAGCAGCCAGGGGCAGGGGGCTATCAATCAGCCCCAGCATTTT. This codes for CASSQGQGAINQPQHF.

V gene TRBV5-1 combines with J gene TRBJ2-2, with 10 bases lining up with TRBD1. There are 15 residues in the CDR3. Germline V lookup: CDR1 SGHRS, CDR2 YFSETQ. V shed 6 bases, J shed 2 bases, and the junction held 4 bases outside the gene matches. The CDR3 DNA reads TGCGCCAGCACTTGGGACAGGGGAAACACCGGGGAGCTGTTTTTT. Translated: CASTWDRGNTGELFF.

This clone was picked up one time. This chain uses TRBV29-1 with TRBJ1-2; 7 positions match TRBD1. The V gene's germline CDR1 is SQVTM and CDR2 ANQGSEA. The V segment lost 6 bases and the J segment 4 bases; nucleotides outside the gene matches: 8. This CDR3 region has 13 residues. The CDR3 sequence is CSVIGGRSYGYTF. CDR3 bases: TGCAGCGTAATAGGGGGCAGGAGCTATGGCTACACCTTC.

CDR3 loop: CAISQPRTSGTYEQYF. The CDR3, as DNA: TGTGCCATCAGCCAACCTCGGACTAGCGGAACCTACGAGCAGTACTTC. The chain combines TRBV10-3 with TRBJ2-7; 10 nucleotides agree with TRBD2. With V trimmed by 6 bases and J by 2 bases, 10 bases remained unmatched. Germline-derived CDR1 and CDR2 are ENHRY and SYGVKD. This CDR3 contains 16 residues.

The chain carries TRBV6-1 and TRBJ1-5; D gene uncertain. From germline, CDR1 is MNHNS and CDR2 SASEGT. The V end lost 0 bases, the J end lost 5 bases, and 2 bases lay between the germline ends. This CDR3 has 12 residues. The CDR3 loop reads CASSEADQPQHF. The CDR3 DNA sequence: TGTGCCAGCAGTGAAGCGGATCAGCCCCAGCATTTT.

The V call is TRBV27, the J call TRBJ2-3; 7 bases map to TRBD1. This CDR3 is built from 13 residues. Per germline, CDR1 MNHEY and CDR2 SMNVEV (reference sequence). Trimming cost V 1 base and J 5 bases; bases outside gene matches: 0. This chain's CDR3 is CASSLWTGDTQYF. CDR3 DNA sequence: TGTGCCAGCAGTTTATGGACAGGAGATACGCAGTATTTT.

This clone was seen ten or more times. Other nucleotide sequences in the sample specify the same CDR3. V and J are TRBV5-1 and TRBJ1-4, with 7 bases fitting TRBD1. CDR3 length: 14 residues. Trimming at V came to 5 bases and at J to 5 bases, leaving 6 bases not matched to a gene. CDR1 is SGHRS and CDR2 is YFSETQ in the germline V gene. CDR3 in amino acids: CASSRTGGNEKLFF. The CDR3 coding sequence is TGCGCCAGCAGTCGGACAGGCGGGAATGAAAAACTGTTTTTT.

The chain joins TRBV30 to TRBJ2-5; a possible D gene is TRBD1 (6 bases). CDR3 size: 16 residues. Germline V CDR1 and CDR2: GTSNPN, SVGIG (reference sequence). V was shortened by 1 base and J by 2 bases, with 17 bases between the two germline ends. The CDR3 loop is CAWSGSRTTGQETQYF. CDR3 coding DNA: TGTGCCTGGAGTGGGTCCCGAACCACAGGGCAAGAGACCCAGTACTTC.

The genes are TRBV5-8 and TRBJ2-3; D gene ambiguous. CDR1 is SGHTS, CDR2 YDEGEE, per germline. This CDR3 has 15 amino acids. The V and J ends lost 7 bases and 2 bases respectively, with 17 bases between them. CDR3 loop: CASVSPGLTTDTQYF. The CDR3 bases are TGTGCCAGCGTGAGTCCGGGTCTTACCACAGATACGCAGTATTTT.

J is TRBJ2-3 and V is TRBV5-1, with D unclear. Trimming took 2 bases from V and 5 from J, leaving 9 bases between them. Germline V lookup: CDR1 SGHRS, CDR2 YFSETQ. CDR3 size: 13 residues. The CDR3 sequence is CASSFRSVDTQYF. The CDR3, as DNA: TGCGCCAGCAGCTTTCGTTCGGTAGATACGCAGTATTTT.

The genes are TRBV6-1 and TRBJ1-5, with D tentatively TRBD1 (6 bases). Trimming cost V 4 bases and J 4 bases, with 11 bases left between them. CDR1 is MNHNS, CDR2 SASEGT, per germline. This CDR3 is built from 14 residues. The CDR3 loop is CASSGGQTNQPQHF. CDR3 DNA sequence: TGTGCCAGCAGTGGAGGACAGACTAATCAGCCCCAGCATTTT.

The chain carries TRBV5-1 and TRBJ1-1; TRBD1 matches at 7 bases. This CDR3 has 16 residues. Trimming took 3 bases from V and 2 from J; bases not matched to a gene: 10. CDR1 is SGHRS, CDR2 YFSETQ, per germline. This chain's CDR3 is CASSSGDRTVNTEAFF. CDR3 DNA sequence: TGCGCCAGCAGCTCGGGGGACAGAACAGTAAACACTGAAGCTTTCTTT.

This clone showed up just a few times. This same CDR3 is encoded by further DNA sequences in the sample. The CDR3 loop reads CAWRKGGYTF. The CDR3 DNA sequence: TGTGCCTGGAGAAAAGGTGGCTACACCTTC. The rearrangement uses TRBV30 and TRBJ1-2; D is ambiguous. This CDR3 has 10 amino acids. The germline V gene encodes CDR1 GTSNPN and CDR2 SVGIG (reference sequence). The ends were cut back, 3 bases at V and 7 bases at J, with 6 bases in the middle.

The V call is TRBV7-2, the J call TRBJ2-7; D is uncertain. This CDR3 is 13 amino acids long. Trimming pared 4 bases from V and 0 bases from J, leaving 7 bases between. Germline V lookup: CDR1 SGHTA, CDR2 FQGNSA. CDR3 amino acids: CASSSQSSYEQYF. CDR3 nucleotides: TGTGCCAGCAGCTCCCAAAGCTCCTACGAGCAGTACTTC.

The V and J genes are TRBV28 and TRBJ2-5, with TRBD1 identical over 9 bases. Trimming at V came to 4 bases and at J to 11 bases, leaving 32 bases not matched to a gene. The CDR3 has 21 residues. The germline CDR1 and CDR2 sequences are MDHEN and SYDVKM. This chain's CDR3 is CASSWVGGRTGEPIRYGEQYF. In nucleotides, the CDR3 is TGTGCCAGCAGTTGGGTCGGAGGAAGGACAGGGGAGCCCATCCGGTATGGGGAGCAGTACTTC.

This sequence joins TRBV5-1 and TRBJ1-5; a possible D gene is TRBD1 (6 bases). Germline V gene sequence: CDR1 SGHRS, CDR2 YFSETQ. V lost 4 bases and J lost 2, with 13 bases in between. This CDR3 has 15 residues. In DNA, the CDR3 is TGCGCCAGCAGCCTCAGGGGAGAGGGCAATCAGCCCCAGCATTTT. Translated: CASSLRGEGNQPQHF.

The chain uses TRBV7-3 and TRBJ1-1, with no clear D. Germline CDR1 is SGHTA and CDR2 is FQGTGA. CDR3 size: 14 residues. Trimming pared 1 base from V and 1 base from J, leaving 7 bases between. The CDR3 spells CASSLIGENTEAFF. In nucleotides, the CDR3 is TGTGCCAGCAGCTTAATCGGGGAGAACACTGAAGCTTTCTTT.